Each of the 27 T cell receptor beta chains below was sequenced from the same sample in a study of cytomegalovirus exposure and HLA in healthy donors (dated by TCRdb to about 2017). Library generation was performed with the immunoSEQ multiplex PCR assay. Here the immuneACCESS table is served through TCRdb, limited to in-frame sequences with V and J called. Missing clones are a known gap in these copies; in checked studies unresolved V genes cover under half, and the rest lacks a known reason. Counted in this sample were roughly 100,000 clones; around 89% of them appeared once. Of the sample, around 1.9% falls within the top ten clones. The specimen was PBMCs. The receptors were gathered from a woman aged 18 to 35 in good health and CMV-seropositive.

The chain couples TRBV10-2 to TRBJ2-5; 8 bases line up with TRBD2. CDR1 is WSHSY and CDR2 is SAAADI in the germline V gene. V lost 4 bases, J lost 5 bases, and 3 bases stayed unmatched. The CDR3 sequence is 13 residues long. CDR3: CASSGASGETQYF. The CDR3 nucleotides are TGCGCCAGCAGTGGGGCTAGCGGGGAGACCCAGTACTTC.

The chain joins TRBV5-1 to TRBJ1-4; D not certain. The CDR3 has 15 residues. The ends were cut back, 7 bases at V and 8 bases at J, with 21 bases in the middle. Germline loops: CDR1 SGHRS, CDR2 YFSETQ. The CDR3 DNA sequence: TGCGCCAGCCGTATCGAGACGGGTGGCAACGAAAAACTGTTTTTT. The encoded protein is CASRIETGGNEKLFF.

This chain connects TRBV20-1 to TRBJ1-2; D remains unclear. This CDR3 is 10 amino acids long. The V and J ends lost 6 bases and 0 bases respectively, with 2 bases between them. Germline V gene sequence: CDR1 DFQATT, CDR2 SNEGSKA (reference sequence). The CDR3 region is CSATNYGYTF. The CDR3 DNA sequence: TGCAGTGCCACTAACTATGGCTACACCTTC.

The chain links TRBV7-7 to TRBJ2-5; 8 nucleotides align to TRBD2. The germline CDR1 and CDR2 sequences are SSHAT and FNYEAQ (reference sequence). With 0 bases clipped from V and 5 bases from J, the junction kept 11 bases outside the gene matches. This CDR3 region has 17 residues. The CDR3 nucleotides are TGTGCCAGCAGCTTAGCCCCCCCGGGGGGGCCGTTGGAGACCCAGTACTTC. This gives the protein CASSLAPPGGPLETQYF. Full variable domain (remainder filled in from reference TRBV7-7 and TRBJ2-5): GAGVSQSPRYKVTKRGQDVTLRCDPISSHATLYWYQQALGQGPEFLTYFNYEAQPDKSGLPSDRFSAERPEGSISTLTIQRTEQRDSAMYRCASSLAPPGGPLETQYFGPGTRLLVL.

The chain carries TRBV10-2 and TRBJ1-1; TRBD1 might be the D (5 bases). The CDR3 is made up of 15 amino acids. Germline CDR1 is WSHSY and CDR2 is SAAADI. The ends were cut back, 4 bases at V and 0 bases at J, with 12 bases in the middle. The CDR3 DNA is TGCGCCAGCAGTGCGTCAGGGAGCATGAACACTGAAGCTTTCTTT. Translating gives CASSASGSMNTEAFF.

This clone was detected a few times. The CDR3 loop reads CASSLSGGDGPEQYV. The CDR3 DNA reads TGTGCCAGCAGCCTTAGCGGCGGGGATGGGCCCGAGCAGTACGTC. The chain employs TRBV5-4 and TRBJ2-7; D may be TRBD2 (6 bases). The germline V gene encodes CDR1 SGHNT and CDR2 YYREEE (reference sequence). Trimming took 4 bases from V and 6 from J, leaving 20 bases between them. The CDR3 spans 15 residues.

J is TRBJ2-3 and V is TRBV29-1, with 9 bases fitting TRBD2. J lost 4 bases, V lost 2 bases, and 10 bases had no gene match. Germline loops: CDR1 SQVTM, CDR2 ANQGSEA. This CDR3 spans 16 amino acids. This chain's CDR3 is CSVELGLAGFSDTQYF. Here the CDR3 DNA reads TGCAGCGTTGAATTGGGTCTAGCGGGGTTTTCAGATACGCAGTATTTT.

The V and J genes are TRBV2 and TRBJ1-6; 11 bases agree with TRBD1. CDR3 length equals 17 residues. Trimming cost V 1 base and J 2 bases; bases outside gene matches: 1. Germline V gene lookup returns CDR1 SNHLY and CDR2 FYNNEI. CDR3 sequence reads: CASSEGTGGAYNSPLHF. DNA of the CDR3: TGTGCCAGCAGTGAAGGGACAGGGGGCGCCTATAATTCACCCCTCCACTTT.

V and J are TRBV6-5 and TRBJ1-5, with D perhaps matching TRBD1 (5 bases). Trimming stripped 8 bases from V and 2 bases from J, with 13 bases between. The germline gives CDR1 MNHEY, CDR2 SVGAGI. The CDR3 has 14 residues. CDR3 nucleotide sequence: TGTGCCAGCTGGTCTGGACACCGCAATCAGCCCCAGCATTTT. Translation gives CASWSGHRNQPQHF.

The chain carries TRBV2 and TRBJ2-1; a possible D gene is TRBD1 (6 bases). The CDR3 is 15 amino acids. V was clipped by 3 bases and J by 5 bases, with 14 bases between them. CDR1 is SNHLY and CDR2 is FYNNEI in the germline V gene. The CDR3 DNA follows: TGTGCCAGCAGTGATGGGCAGGGGTTTGACAATGAGCAGTTCTTC. Residues: CASSDGQGFDNEQFF. Full variable domain (rest looked up from reference TRBV2 and TRBJ2-1): EPEVTQTPSHQVTQMGQEVILRCVPISNHLYFYWYRQILGQKVEFLVSFYNNEISEKSEIFDDQFSVERPDGSNFTLKIRSTKLEDSAMYFCASSDGQGFDNEQFFGPGTRLTVL.

The gene calls are TRBV29-1 and TRBJ1-2; 9 bases align to TRBD1. This CDR3 contains 14 residues. Germline V CDR1 and CDR2: SQVTM, ANQGSEA. V shed 7 bases, J shed 3 bases, and the junction held 9 bases outside the gene matches. CDR3 sequence (DNA): TGCAGCGCTAGTTCACAGGGGGCCGACTATGGCTACACCTTC. Translated: CSASSQGADYGYTF.

This chain connects TRBV25-1 to TRBJ1-1; 9 nucleotides agree with TRBD1. Germline V CDR1 and CDR2: MGHDK, SYGVNS. The V segment lost 3 bases and the J segment 1 base; nucleotides outside the gene matches: 3. The CDR3 consists of 15 residues. The CDR3 DNA is TGTGCCAGCAGTGAGGGACAGGGCGGGAACACTGAAGCTTTCTTT. Translation: CASSEGQGGNTEAFF.

This chain links TRBV5-6 with TRBJ1-5; D call uncertain. There are 15 residues in the CDR3. Trimming took 0 bases from V and 0 from J, leaving 7 bases between them. Germline loops: CDR1 SGHDT, CDR2 YYEEEE. The chain's CDR3 is CASSLAGYSNQPQHF. In DNA form, the CDR3 reads TGTGCCAGCAGCTTGGCGGGGTATAGCAATCAGCCCCAGCATTTT.

Here the CDR3 DNA reads TGCGCCAGCAGCTTGGTAGCGGGGGGGTACAATGAGCAGTTCTTC. Translation gives CASSLVAGGYNEQFF. J is TRBJ2-1 and V is TRBV5-1; 11 nucleotides match TRBD2. The germline V gene encodes CDR1 SGHRS and CDR2 YFSETQ. Trimming took 0 bases from V and 4 from J; bases not matched to a gene: 0. The CDR3 sequence is 15 residues long.

The chain has TRBV19 and TRBJ1-5, with unresolved D. This CDR3 has 15 amino acids. Germline V gene lookup returns CDR1 LNHDA and CDR2 SQIVND (reference sequence). V was shortened by 4 bases and J by 2 bases, with 12 bases between the two germline ends. In nucleotides, the CDR3 is TGTGCCAGTAGTACCTCTACCGGTCGCAATCAGCCCCAGCATTTT. Amino acids: CASSTSTGRNQPQHF.

V and J are TRBV4-1 and TRBJ2-7; D is ambiguous. Looked up from germline, CDR1 is MGHRA and CDR2 is YSYEKL. The CDR3 is 12 residues long. V was pared by 0 bases and J by 5 bases, with 5 bases between. CDR3 amino acids: CASSQDYHEQYF. DNA of the CDR3: TGCGCCAGCAGCCAAGATTATCACGAGCAGTACTTC.

This chain connects TRBV4-3 to TRBJ2-1; 11 positions agree with TRBD1. Unmatched junction bases numbered 11, after V lost 4 bases and J lost 6 bases. CDR3 size: 17 residues. Germline lookup yields CDR1 LGHNA and CDR2 YSLEER. The CDR3 nucleotides read TGCGCCAGCAGCCTTGCCTTCTCCGGGACAGGGGGCAATGAGCAGTTCTTC. It specifies CASSLAFSGTGGNEQFF.

V and J are TRBV7-9 and TRBJ2-1; D may be TRBD2 (6 bases). V was clipped by 2 bases and J by 12 bases, with 14 bases between them. The CDR3 is 13 residues long. The germline gives CDR1 SEHNR, CDR2 FQNEAQ (reference sequence). The CDR3 DNA sequence: TGTGCCAGCAGCTTAACCAGACTAGTGGCGCAGTTCTTC. This sequence encodes CASSLTRLVAQFF. Full variable domain (rest looked up from reference TRBV7-9 and TRBJ2-1): DTGVSQNPRHKITKRGQNVTFRCDPISEHNRLYWYRQTLGQGPEFLTYFQNEAQLEKSRLLSDRFSAERPKGSFSTLEIQRTEQGDSAMYLCASSLTRLVAQFFGPGTRLTVL.

The rearrangement links TRBV29-1 to TRBJ2-1; 9 bases line up with TRBD2. Germline loops: CDR1 SQVTM, CDR2 ANQGSEA. J lost 2 bases, V lost 1 base, and 0 bases had no gene match. This CDR3 comprises 14 residues. The CDR3 region is CSVEASGAYNEQFF. CDR3 DNA: TGCAGCGTTGAAGCTAGCGGGGCCTACAATGAGCAGTTCTTC.

This rearrangement joins TRBV4-3 to TRBJ1-4; 8 bases fit TRBD1. The CDR3 has 16 residues. Germline CDR1 reads LGHNA; CDR2 reads YSLEER. Trimming cost V 2 bases and J 6 bases; bases outside gene matches: 8. The CDR3 sequence: CASSQTGQGEDEKLFF. The CDR3 DNA follows: TGCGCCAGCAGCCAAACCGGACAGGGCGAGGATGAAAAACTGTTTTTT.

CDR3 protein: CASSFYSRDRNEQFF. As DNA, the CDR3 is TGTGCCAGCAGCTTCTATTCCCGGGACAGAAATGAGCAGTTCTTC. The chain is built from TRBV13 and TRBJ2-1; 7 positions match TRBD1. CDR3 length: 15 amino acids. Germline V gives CDR1 PRHDT, CDR2 FYEKMQ (reference sequence). Trimming took 3 bases from V and 7 from J; bases not matched to a gene: 9.

This clone was seen repeatedly, ten times or more. CDR3 residues: CASSRQGANTGELFF. For the CDR3, the DNA is TGTGCCAGCAGCCGACAGGGGGCGAACACCGGGGAGCTGTTTTTT. The chain carries TRBV7-6 and TRBJ2-2, with 9 nucleotides matching TRBD1. CDR3 size: 15 residues. The ends lost 5 bases at V and 0 bases at J; junction bases unmatched: 1. From germline, CDR1 is SGHVS and CDR2 FNYEAQ.

The chain is built from TRBV5-6 and TRBJ1-3, with TRBD1 identical over 11 bases. The germline CDR1 and CDR2 sequences are SGHDT and YYEEEE. The CDR3 has 16 amino acids. With 4 bases clipped from V and 0 bases from J, the junction kept 3 bases outside the gene matches. CDR3 coding DNA: TGTGCCAGCAGCCCGGGACAGGGGGGCTCTGGAAACACCATATATTTT. Translated: CASSPGQGGSGNTIYF.

The J gene is TRBJ1-1, the V gene TRBV2; 7 bases are shared with TRBD1. The CDR3 length is 17 residues. Germline CDR1 and CDR2: SNHLY and FYNNEI. The trim removed 2 bases at V and 0 bases at J, leaving 9 bases unmatched. CDR3 protein: CASSELLGGIVNTEAFF. In nucleotides, the CDR3 is TGTGCCAGCAGTGAACTTTTAGGGGGCATTGTGAACACTGAAGCTTTCTTT.

The chain joins TRBV6-5 to TRBJ1-5; 9 positions match TRBD1. The germline gives CDR1 MNHEY, CDR2 SVGAGI. The CDR3 spans 14 residues. After removal of 5 bases from V and 2 bases from J, the junction contained 1 base not matched to a gene. The CDR3 reads CASSTGGRNQPQHF. The CDR3 nucleotides read TGTGCCAGCAGTACAGGGGGCCGCAATCAGCCCCAGCATTTT.

J is TRBJ1-4 and V is TRBV19; 12 bases match TRBD1. Looked up from germline, CDR1 is LNHDA and CDR2 is SQIVND (reference sequence). CDR3 length equals 17 residues. V was pared by 6 bases and J by 3 bases, with 8 bases of the junction left unmatched. The CDR3 here is CASSPRDRGLANEKLFF. CDR3 in DNA: TGTGCCAGTAGCCCCCGGGACAGGGGGCTGGCTAATGAAAAACTGTTTTTT.

This chain connects TRBV27 to TRBJ1-5; 7 bases map to TRBD1. The germline CDR1 and CDR2 sequences are MNHEY and SMNVEV (reference sequence). V lost 2 bases and J lost 5; bases outside the gene matches: 12. CDR3 size: 17 residues. This CDR3 reads CASSLVAPGQSYQPQHF. The CDR3 region has the DNA TGTGCCAGCAGTTTAGTGGCACCGGGACAGAGCTATCAGCCCCAGCATTTT.